The source of this T cell receptor beta chain is a study of cytomegalovirus exposure and HLA in healthy donors. A multiplex PCR was run with 60 Vbeta primers and 13 Jbeta primers. Assay used: immunoSEQ multiplex PCR; TCRdb lists only in-frame clones, some missing. The sample contains 90,000 to 100,000 clones, approximately 80% of which appear only once. CDR3 length: 14 amino acids. Germline V gives CDR1 WSHSY, CDR2 SAAADI. V usage is TRBV10-2 and J usage is TRBJ2-5; 8 nucleotides match TRBD1. The DNA matches TRBJ2-7 better at its end, which makes the J call doubtful. Source material: PBMCs. The TCR sequence derives from a man younger than 35 in good health and CMV-seronegative. The CDR3 sequence: CASGKQGDSYEQYF. The CDR3 nucleotides are TGCGCCAGCGGAAAACAGGGGGATAGCTACGAGCAGTACTTC.